These T cell receptor beta chains were read from a single sample in a study of CXCR3-negative and CXCR3-positive naive CD8 T cells. TCRdb re-called the 5' RACE reads, yielding one record per CDR3 amino acid sequence without DNA. The specimen's table records 80,000 to 100,000 distinct CDR3 sequences. Material for sequencing was naive CXCR3+ CD8+ T cells from blood. The receptors originated from a human donor in good health. Some clones in this sample may be carry-over from other donors' samples. The CDR3 runs from the conserved cysteine through the conserved F or W.

TRBJ1-1	TRBV14	CASSQESTSVNTEAFF
TRBJ2-1	TRBV4-3	CASSQEGVASPYNEQFF
TRBJ1-1	TRBV28	CASGHQGLPLNTEAFF
TRBJ2-3	TRBV29-1	CSVSDDRGRVDTQYF
TRBJ2-5	TRBV28	CASSWTPTGGYQETQYF
TRBJ2-7	TRBV28	CASSFMGLYVNVYF
TRBJ2-3	TRBV6-4	CASGGSSTDTQYF
TRBJ2-7	TRBV3-1	CASSQLAGPEQYF
TRBJ2-5	TRBV14	CASSQWRVQETQYF
TRBJ2-7	TRBV28	CASSPGSPYEQYF